This section outlines one TCR beta chain sequence together with its context. The antigen remains unidentified. This sample is drawn from a study of T cells in Graves' hyperthyroidism and ophthalmopathy. Under 3 months was the duration of disease in ophthalmopathy patients, who also had a Clinical Activity Score of at least 3 and a NOSPECS grade of at least 4. PBMCs stemmed from more than 7.5 ml fresh peripheral blood. The CDR3 regions of TCR beta were amplified from RNA transcripts. The study used the HTBI primer set for a first-round RT-PCR of the TCR CDR3. TCRdb recomputed calls from the multiplex PCR reads with MiXCR, one row per CDR3 protein. The sample consists of approximately 490,000 distinct CDR3 sequences, approximately 23% of them appearing once. CDR1 and CDR2 (germline): SGHTS, YDEGEE. The V and J ends lost 3 bases and 10 bases, in that order; junction bases with no gene match: 10. The CDR3 runs to 16 residues.

Study observations and caveats: Among clonotypes expanded in thyroid above 0.001, most were also found in blood.

Sample: blood. The rearrangement links TRBV5-8 to TRBJ2-1; 13 bases are shared with TRBD2. This sequence was found in a woman between 70 and 85 years old with Graves' ophthalmopathy. DNA of the CDR3: TGTGCCAGCAGCTCCCGGACTAGCGGGAGTCCGGACGAGCAGTTCTTC. Translation: CASSSRTSGSPDEQFF.